These T cell receptor beta chains were read from a single sample in a study of cytomegalovirus exposure and HLA in healthy donors. Assay used: immunoSEQ multiplex PCR; TCRdb lists only in-frame clones, some missing. The sample records 200,000 to 250,000 clones, roughly 91% being singletons. Sample: PBMCs. Receptors originate from a woman under 30 in good health and CMV-seronegative. CDR3s include the opening cysteine and the closing phenylalanine or tryptophan. A D gene is named only where the DNA matches it firmly. Clone size is stated in some rows and not others, as once, few, many or a class when expanded.

DNA: TGCGCCAGCAGCCAAGTTCCGGGTGTGGTTGAAGCTTTCTTT
CDR3: CASSQVPGVVEAFF
length: 14
V: TRBV4-3
size: once
D: -
J: TRBJ1-1

DNA: TGTGCCAGCGCTCCCGGGGGGTTCGGCAATCAGCCCCAGCATTTT
CDR3: CASAPGGFGNQPQHF
length: 15
V: TRBV27
size: once
D: -
J: TRBJ1-5

DNA: TGTGCCAGCAGCGCAACGGGGGGTCCCAATGGCTACACCTTC
CDR3: CASSATGGPNGYTF
length: 14
V: TRBV9
size: -
D: -
J: TRBJ1-2

DNA: TGTGCCAGCAGAAACAGGGTTTTCAGTGGCTACACCTTC
CDR3: CASRNRVFSGYTF
length: 13
V: TRBV2
size: once
D: -
J: TRBJ1-2

DNA: TGTGCCAGCAGCCCTCCCGGGGTCCACTACGAGCAGTACTTC
CDR3: CASSPPGVHYEQYF
length: 14
V: TRBV5-5
size: -
D: -
J: TRBJ2-7

DNA: TGTGCCAGCAACTGGGTGAGGATCAGCTCCTACGAGCAGTACTTC
CDR3: CASNWVRISSYEQYF
length: 15
V: TRBV5-6
size: -
D: -
J: TRBJ2-7

DNA: TGTGCCAGCAGCTTTGCGGGGGCACGCTCCTACGAGCAGTACTTC
CDR3: CASSFAGARSYEQYF
length: 15
V: TRBV7-2
size: -
D: -
J: TRBJ2-7

DNA: TGTGCCTGGAGTGTGGGGACAGTTATAGGACGTGGCGAGCAGTACTTC
CDR3: CAWSVGTVIGRGEQYF
length: 16
V: TRBV30
size: -
D: TRBD1
J: TRBJ2-7

DNA: TGCAGCGTCTTCACAGGGTCTGGAAACACCATATATTTT
CDR3: CSVFTGSGNTIYF
length: 13
V: TRBV29-1
size: -
D: -
J: TRBJ1-3

DNA: TGCAGCGTGTCGGACAGGGCAACCTACGAGCAGTACTTC
CDR3: CSVSDRATYEQYF
length: 13
V: TRBV29-1
size: -
D: TRBD1
J: TRBJ2-7

DNA: TGTGCCAGCAGCTCCCCAGCGGGAGGGCCTGGTACGCAGTATTTT
CDR3: CASSSPAGGPGTQYF
length: 15
V: TRBV11-2
size: once
D: TRBD2
J: TRBJ2-3

DNA: TGCGCCAGCAGCTTGGTGAGGACAGGCGGGCCCTATGTAGCCAAAAACATTCAGTACTTC
CDR3: CASSLVRTGGPYVAKNIQYF
length: 20
V: TRBV5-1
size: -
D: TRBD1
J: TRBJ2-4

DNA: TGTGCCAGCAGCGTAGCGGGAACCGGGGAGCTGTTTTTT
CDR3: CASSVAGTGELFF
length: 13
V: TRBV9
size: -
D: -
J: TRBJ2-2

DNA: TGTGCCAGCAGCTTATTGTTACAGGGTGTAATCCAAGAGACCCAGTACTTC
CDR3: CASSLLLQGVIQETQYF
length: 17
V: TRBV7-9
size: -
D: -
J: TRBJ2-5

DNA: TGTGCCAGCAGCTTAGCGGTACAGGTCACCTCTGGAAACACCATATATTTT
CDR3: CASSLAVQVTSGNTIYF
length: 17
V: TRBV7-9
size: -
D: -
J: TRBJ1-3

DNA: TGTGCCACCAGCAGAGTAAGAGCGGGAGGGAACAATGAGCAGTTCTTC
CDR3: CATSRVRAGGNNEQFF
length: 16
V: TRBV15
size: -
D: TRBD2
J: TRBJ2-1

DNA: TGTGCCAGTAGTATCTTTCTAGCGGGGGGGCCGGGGAGGAATGAGCAGTTCTTC
CDR3: CASSIFLAGGPGRNEQFF
length: 18
V: TRBV19
size: -
D: TRBD2
J: TRBJ2-1

DNA: TGCGCCAGCAGCCCTAGGAGCTATACCTTGAAGGACTATGGCTACACCTTC
CDR3: CASSPRSYTLKDYGYTF
length: 17
V: TRBV4-3
size: -
D: -
J: TRBJ1-2